One and the same sample provided the 9 T cell receptor beta chains below, sequenced in a study of patients and donors after allogeneic stem cell transplantation. TCRdb reprocessed the RT-PCR reads with MiXCR, giving one entry per CDR3 protein. The sample shows 800,000 to 1,000,000 distinct CDR3 sequences, under 20% of them seen only once. Material for sequencing was blood, either unsorted or a sorted T cell fraction (not recorded which). Receptors were obtained from a human donor who was either an allogeneic HSCT recipient or a stem cell or donor lymphocyte infusion donor (not recorded which). It is not recorded whose cells these are; they may come from a transplant donor.

This clonotype has more than one count but fewer than ten. The chain couples TRBV20-1 to TRBJ2-7; D perhaps matches TRBD1 (6 bases). The CDR3 covers 13 residues. Germline V gene data show CDR1 as DFQATT and CDR2 as SNEGSKA (reference sequence). V lost 3 bases and J lost 3, with 12 bases in between. The CDR3 region has the DNA TGCAGTGCTAGTTTGGGACAAAACTACGAGCAGTACTTC. It yields the protein CSASLGQNYEQYF.

The rearrangement uses TRBV19 and TRBJ2-7; no reliable D call. Germline CDR1 reads LNHDA; CDR2 reads SQIVND (reference sequence). The ends were cut back, 6 bases at V and 1 base at J, with 13 bases in the middle. The CDR3 consists of 14 residues. CDR3 in amino acids: CASSKNDESYEQYF. The CDR3 DNA sequence: TGTGCCAGTAGCAAGAATGACGAATCCTACGAGCAGTACTTC.

V is TRBV29-1 and J is TRBJ2-7, with 8 bases that match TRBD1. The trim removed 7 bases at V and 6 bases at J, leaving 8 bases unmatched. The CDR3 is made up of 12 amino acids. From germline, CDR1 is SQVTM and CDR2 ANQGSEA. The CDR3 is CSGGQGTSEQYF. The CDR3 bases are TGCAGCGGTGGACAGGGTACCTCCGAGCAGTACTTC.

This clonotype was detected only a few times. CDR3 sequence: CASSWTSGSHEQYF. The CDR3, as DNA: TGTGCCAGCAGCTGGACTAGCGGGTCTCACGAGCAGTACTTC. The chain has TRBV4-2 and TRBJ2-7, with 11 bases identical to TRBD2. The CDR3 extends over 14 amino acids. The J segment lost 5 bases and the V segment lost 5 bases, leaving 5 bases of the junction unmatched. Germline V gene lookup returns CDR1 LGHNA and CDR2 YNFKEQ.

The chain combines TRBV12-3 or TRBV12-4 with TRBJ2-3; D is unclear. Trimming removed 5 bases at V and 0 bases at J, with 18 bases between. The CDR3 spans 17 residues. In DNA form, the CDR3 reads TGTGCCAGCAGTCGGCCCCGCGTGGGTGCTAGCACAGATACGCAGTATTTT. Translated: CASSRPRVGASTDTQYF.

The rearrangement joins TRBV12-3 or TRBV12-4 to TRBJ2-3; tentatively, D is TRBD1 (5 bases). V was cut by 3 bases and J by 5 bases, with 15 bases left in between. This CDR3 is 15 amino acids long. In DNA form, the CDR3 reads TGTGCCAGCAGTTTTAGGGTGGGGCCAGGAGATACGCAGTATTTT. Encoded protein: CASSFRVGPGDTQYF.

The chain is built from TRBV12-3 or TRBV12-4 and TRBJ2-7, with D maybe TRBD2 (5 bases). The CDR3 spans 13 residues. V was pared by 6 bases and J by 7 bases, with 16 bases between. CDR3 region: CASSSDIRGEQYF. In DNA, the CDR3 is TGTGCCAGCAGCTCTGACATCCGCGGGGAGCAGTACTTC.

J is TRBJ2-7 and V is TRBV20-1, with D perhaps assigned TRBD1 or TRBD2 (5 bases each). There are 12 residues in the CDR3. Looked up from germline, CDR1 is DFQATT and CDR2 is SNEGSKA (reference sequence). The V and J ends lost 2 bases and 6 bases respectively, with 11 bases between them. The CDR3 DNA sequence: TGCAGTGCTAGACGGGACCTTCCCGAGCAGTACTTC. Translation: CSARRDLPEQYF.

This clonotype occurred a few times. V is TRBV12-3 or TRBV12-4 and J is TRBJ2-3; 7 positions agree with TRBD2. The J segment lost 1 base and the V segment lost 8 bases, leaving 3 bases of the junction unmatched. The CDR3 totals 13 residues. CDR3 loop: CASGGGGTDTQYF. CDR3 bases: TGTGCCAGCGGCGGGGGAGGCACAGATACGCAGTATTTT.